The clone carrying this T cell receptor beta chain was recorded once. Random hexamers were used to reverse transcribe roughly 0.5 to 1 ug of RNA. Multiplex immunoSEQ PCR targeted 54 Vbeta and 13 Jbeta TCR beta segments. One entry per CDR3 protein, called by TCRdb with MiXCR from the immunoSEQ multiplex PCR reads. This table has 160,000 or so distinct CDR3 sequences, approximately 90% appearing once. Sequencing targeted TCR beta in T cells from blood (CD8+ and CD4+). While serving as controls, healthy donors were matched for age and sex. Negative isolation was applied to CD8+ and CD4+ T cells, and FACS enrichment was applied to TEMRA cells. The data stem from a study of CD8 T cells in Susac syndrome. Sequenced material: CD4+ T cells from PBMCs. The source is a human donor in good health.

DNA for the CDR3: TGCGCCAGCAGCCCGGGACTAGCGGGCCGGGAGCAGTACTTC. The encoded protein is CASSPGLAGREQYF. The rearrangement joins TRBV4-1 to TRBJ2-7; 12 bases align to TRBD2. This CDR3 comprises 14 residues. The J segment lost 7 bases and the V segment lost 4 bases, leaving 5 bases of the junction unmatched. The germline gives CDR1 MGHRA, CDR2 YSYEKL.